The present T cell receptor (beta chain) was sequenced within a study of T-cell reconstitution after alpha-beta-depleted transplantation in children. This CDR3 is 17 amino acids long. In germline, CDR1 is KGHSH, CDR2 LQKENI. The V and J ends lost 0 bases and 7 bases respectively, with 19 bases between them. TCRbeta library construction was performed incorporating unique molecular identifiers. TCRdb processed the PCR reads anew with MiXCR; each CDR3 protein has one entry. Of about 500,000 distinct CDR3 sequences listed, approximately 32% were seen once; the top ten hold about 2.3%. The V call is TRBV18, the J call TRBJ2-1; D is perhaps TRBD2 (6 bases). The sequence derives from a human donor who donated a stem cell graft to a child with aplastic anemia. The starting material was PBMCs from the stem cell graft donor, obtained from the stem cell graft. For the CDR3, the DNA is TGTGCCAGCTCACCACCGACGGGTAGCGGCAGGTTAAATGAGCAGTTCTTC. Protein: CASSPPTGSGRLNEQFF.